A single sample gave rise to the 12 T cell receptor beta chains below, sequenced in a study of T cells in Graves' hyperthyroidism and ophthalmopathy. Amplification of TCR beta CDR3 regions used RNA as the template. Carried out on the TCR CDR3, a first-round RT-PCR used the HTBI primer set. TCRdb fed the multiplex PCR reads into MiXCR, producing one record per CDR3 protein. The sample has a few hundred thousand distinct CDR3 sequences, over 13% seen once. The specimen sequenced was blood. All receptors come from a woman aged 18 to 35 with Graves' hyperthyroidism.

This rearrangement joins TRBV20-1 to TRBJ1-4, with 10 bases aligning to TRBD1. The V segment lost 5 bases and the J segment 4 bases; nucleotides outside the gene matches: 7. Germline assignment: CDR1 DFQATT and CDR2 SNEGSKA (reference sequence). This CDR3 comprises 15 residues. The CDR3 DNA is TGCAGTGCTGCGAGACAGGGGGCGGATAATGAAAAACTGTTTTTT. The encoded protein is CSAARQGADNEKLFF.

This clonotype was observed a handful of times. J is TRBJ2-6 and V is TRBV9; 7 positions match TRBD1. The trim removed 0 bases at V and 0 bases at J, leaving 9 bases unmatched. CDR1 is SGDLS and CDR2 is YYNGEE in the germline V gene. The CDR3 is made up of 19 amino acids. The CDR3 DNA follows: TGTGCCAGCAGCGTAGGACAGGGTCGCGTTGACTCTGGGGCCAACGTCCTGACTTTC. Protein sequence: CASSVGQGRVDSGANVLTF.

This clonotype was found many times. V and J are TRBV19 and TRBJ2-1; TRBD1 matches at 8 bases. CDR1 is LNHDA and CDR2 is SQIVND in the germline V gene (reference sequence). The CDR3 totals 16 residues. V lost 4 bases and J lost 4; bases outside the gene matches: 9. The CDR3 region is CASSRYQGAGYNEQFF. The CDR3 nucleotides read TGTGCCAGTAGTAGATACCAGGGGGCTGGATACAATGAGCAGTTCTTC.

The chain has TRBV4-1 and TRBJ2-7; TRBD2 agrees at 11 bases. Germline CDR1 is MGHRA and CDR2 is YSYEKL. V lost 1 base and J lost 2; bases outside the gene matches: 7. The CDR3 contains 17 residues. The CDR3 reads CASSQGIAGGGTYEQYV. DNA of the CDR3: TGCGCCAGCAGCCAAGGGATAGCGGGAGGGGGAACCTACGAGCAGTACGTC.

V usage is TRBV7-2 and J usage is TRBJ1-2; TRBD1 matches 12 bases. CDR1 is SGHTA and CDR2 is FQGNSA in the germline V gene. V gave up 5 bases and J gave up 8 bases; unmatched junction bases: 9. This CDR3 is 15 amino acids long. The CDR3 DNA follows: TGTGCCAGCAGCAGGACCGGGACAGGGGGCTTAGGCTACACCTTC. This codes for CASSRTGTGGLGYTF.

A note on this clonotype: An end of the junction does not agree with germline; a read error may underlie this. The rearrangement joins TRBV20-1 to TRBJ1-1, with 11 bases fitting TRBD1. The CDR3 length is 12 residues. CDR1 is DFQATT, CDR2 SNEGSKA, per germline (reference sequence). In DNA form, the CDR3 reads TGCAGTGCGAGGACAGGGGGCACTGAAGCTTGCTTT. Translating gives CSARTGGTEACF.

A few counts support this clonotype. The chain has TRBV30 and TRBJ2-1, with D possibly TRBD2 on 6 matching bases. Germline V gene data show CDR1 as GTSNPN and CDR2 as SVGIG (reference sequence). The CDR3 has 12 amino acids. V was clipped by 1 base and J by 10 bases, with 11 bases between them. The CDR3, as DNA: TGTGCCTGGAGTGCGGGGGTGCGGGAGCAGTTCTTC. Residues: CAWSAGVREQFF.

This clonotype was counted ten times or more. V and J are TRBV20-1 and TRBJ2-2; D is unresolved. The CDR3 covers 19 residues. V lost 0 bases and J lost 3, with 23 bases in between. Germline V gene sequence: CDR1 DFQATT, CDR2 SNEGSKA (reference sequence). The CDR3 nucleotides are TGCAGTGCTAGAGATGGGGTAGAGAAGCGTACTAAGTACACCGGGGAGCTGTTTTTT. Its translation: CSARDGVEKRTKYTGELFF.

This clonotype occurred many times. The chain joins TRBV11-3 to TRBJ2-7; 7 nucleotides align to TRBD1. The CDR3 has 13 amino acids. Germline-derived CDR1 and CDR2 are SGHNT and YENEEA. Germline trimming cut 3 bases from V and 3 bases from J; bases unmatched to any gene: 2. CDR3 loop: CASSFRDSYEQYF. The CDR3 region has the DNA TGTGCCAGCAGCTTCCGGGACAGCTACGAGCAGTACTTC.

In its sample, this clonotype was seen many times. The J gene is TRBJ1-2, the V gene TRBV4-1; the D gene is possibly TRBD1 (6 bases). Germline-derived CDR1 and CDR2 are MGHRA and YSYEKL. CDR3 length: 14 residues. Trimming stripped 0 bases from V and 4 bases from J, with 9 bases between. DNA of the CDR3: TGCGCCAGCAGCCAAGAACGGGGGCCCTATGGCTACACCTTC. Translation gives CASSQERGPYGYTF.

In its sample, this clonotype was seen many times. This chain links TRBV18 with TRBJ1-1; 8 nucleotides match TRBD1. The CDR3 is 15 amino acids. Trimming removed 5 bases from V and 3 bases from J; junction bases left unmatched: 8. CDR1 is KGHSH, CDR2 LQKENI, per germline. The CDR3 sequence: CASSSRSGGDTEAFF. Here the CDR3 DNA reads TGTGCCAGCTCATCACGTTCAGGGGGCGACACTGAAGCTTTCTTT.

The chain couples TRBV27 to TRBJ2-5; D may correspond to TRBD1 or TRBD2 (5 bases each). V was trimmed by 3 bases and J by 1 base, leaving 9 bases between them. This CDR3 comprises 14 residues. Per germline, CDR1 MNHEY and CDR2 SMNVEV (reference sequence). The CDR3 bases are TGTGCCAGCAGTTTCTTGAGGGGCCAAGAGACCCAGTACTTC. Translation gives CASSFLRGQETQYF.